The 28 T cell receptor beta chains below come from one sample, sequenced in a study of identical twins. TCRdb redid the calling of the 5' RACE reads with MiXCR, one entry per CDR3 protein. This table holds about 690,000 distinct CDR3 sequences, around 6.1% found once. What was sequenced was naive T cells sorted from blood. All receptors come from a man aged 18-30 years in good health.

This clonotype was detected only a few times. The J gene is TRBJ2-6, the V gene TRBV11-2, with a possible D match to TRBD1 (6 bases). V shed 5 bases and J shed 0 bases, with 20 bases lying between them. The CDR3 spans 19 residues. The germline V gene encodes CDR1 SGHAT and CDR2 FQNNGV. CDR3 sequence reads: CASSPDLGQTFSGANVLTF. CDR3 in DNA: TGTGCCAGCAGCCCAGATCTAGGACAGACTTTCTCTGGGGCCAACGTCCTGACTTTC.

This clonotype appeared many times. This rearrangement joins TRBV5-5 to TRBJ1-1; D call uncertain. The CDR3 extends over 13 amino acids. Germline CDR1 reads SGHKS; CDR2 reads YYEKEE (reference sequence). V was shortened by 0 bases and J by 10 bases, with 13 bases between the two germline ends. The CDR3 DNA sequence: TGTGCCAGCAGCTTGGGGGCGGAGATGCGAGCTTTCTTT. Protein: CASSLGAEMRAFF.

The J gene is TRBJ2-7, the V gene TRBV6-5, with 7 nucleotides matching TRBD2. V was clipped by 0 bases and J by 2 bases; unmatched bases: 10. The CDR3 consists of 17 residues. The germline CDR1 and CDR2 sequences are MNHEY and SVGAGI. CDR3 in amino acids: CASSYSISGAVAYEQYF. DNA of the CDR3: TGTGCCAGCAGTTACTCGATAAGCGGGGCAGTCGCCTACGAGCAGTACTTC.

The table lists this clonotype with many counts. This chain joins TRBV9 and TRBJ2-2; D gene ambiguous. The germline V and J ends were trimmed by 0 bases and 1 base, with 7 bases remaining between them. This CDR3 region has 15 residues. From germline, CDR1 is SGDLS and CDR2 YYNGEE. DNA of the CDR3: TGTGCCAGCAGCGTAGAATTCCAGAACACCGGGGAGCTGTTTTTT. Its protein product is CASSVEFQNTGELFF.

The genes are TRBV18 and TRBJ2-7; D gene unclear. Germline loops: CDR1 KGHSH, CDR2 LQKENI. Trimming left V 4 bases short and J 0 bases short, with 10 bases between. CDR3 size: 14 residues. The CDR3 nucleotides are TGTGCCAGCTCACATCCCAAATCCTCCTACGAGCAGTACTTC. As protein: CASSHPKSSYEQYF. The whole variable domain, filled in from reference TRBV18 and TRBJ2-7, reads NAGVMQNPRHLVRRRGQEARLRCSPMKGHSHVYWYRQLPEEGLKFMVYLQKENIIDESGMPKERFSAEFPKEGPSILRIQQVVRGDSAAYFCASSHPKSSYEQYFGPGTRLTVT.

This clonotype has a count of ten or more. CDR3 protein: CASSLGLEIGELFF. The CDR3 DNA is TGTGCCAGCAGTTTAGGACTAGAAATCGGGGAGCTGTTTTTT. The chain recombines TRBV12-3 or TRBV12-4 with TRBJ2-2, with a tentative D call TRBD2 (6 bases). The CDR3 length is 14 residues. Trimming shortened V by 1 base and J by 7 bases, and 10 bases separated the two germline ends.

The gene calls are TRBV20-1 and TRBJ2-7; 9 positions match TRBD1. With V trimmed by 3 bases and J by 7 bases, 4 bases remained unmatched. This CDR3 comprises 12 residues. The germline CDR1 and CDR2 sequences are DFQATT and SNEGSKA (reference sequence). CDR3 residues: CSARRGTGEQYF. In nucleotides, the CDR3 is TGCAGTGCTAGGAGGGGGACAGGGGAGCAGTACTTC.

This clonotype has at least ten counts. The chain employs TRBV5-1 and TRBJ2-7; D may be TRBD1 (6 bases). The CDR3 is made up of 14 amino acids. Trimming removed 0 bases at V and 7 bases at J, with 14 bases between. Germline values: CDR1 SGHRS, CDR2 YFSETQ. CDR3 region: CASSLGQTTGEQYF. DNA for the CDR3: TGCGCCAGCAGCTTGGGACAAACCACAGGGGAGCAGTACTTC.

Ten or more counts support this clonotype. The rearrangement joins TRBV20-1 to TRBJ1-2; D unresolved. V was cut by 3 bases and J by 1 base, with 12 bases left in between. Germline loops: CDR1 DFQATT, CDR2 SNEGSKA (reference sequence). The CDR3 runs 14 residues. The chain's CDR3 is CSASQRIYNYGYTF. CDR3 DNA sequence: TGCAGTGCTAGTCAACGAATATATAACTATGGCTACACCTTC.

This clonotype was counted many times. The chain joins TRBV12-3 or TRBV12-4 to TRBJ1-5, with D possibly matching TRBD1 (6 bases). V was cut by 8 bases and J by 5 bases, with 16 bases left in between. The length of the CDR3 is 14 residues. The CDR3 coding sequence is TGTGCCAGCTCAAGCTCAGGGGATTATCAGCCCCAGCATTTT. This codes for CASSSSGDYQPQHF.

This chain uses TRBV5-6 with TRBJ2-1; TRBD1 is a possible D gene (6 bases). The CDR3 totals 15 residues. V was clipped by 3 bases and J by 1 base, with 11 bases between them. Germline lookup yields CDR1 SGHDT and CDR2 YYEEEE. CDR3 sequence: CASSSHRVSYNEQFF. DNA of the CDR3: TGTGCCAGCAGCTCACACAGGGTTTCCTACAATGAGCAGTTCTTC.

This clonotype was observed at least ten times. The gene calls are TRBV28 and TRBJ2-7; perhaps TRBD2 as D (5 bases). The CDR3 is made up of 14 amino acids. V was cut by 6 bases and J by 3 bases, with 15 bases left in between. Germline CDR1 MDHEN, CDR2 SYDVKM. The CDR3 spells CASSPLAGDYEQYF. CDR3 sequence (DNA): TGTGCCAGCAGCCCCCTCGCCGGGGACTACGAGCAGTACTTC. Supplemented by reference TRBV28 and TRBJ2-7, the full variable domain reads DVKVTQSSRYLVKRTGEKVFLECVQDMDHENMFWYRQDPGLGLRLIYFSYDVKMKEKGDIPEGYSVSREKKERFSLILESASTNQTSMYLCASSPLAGDYEQYFGPGTRLTVT.

J is TRBJ2-2 and V is TRBV5-6; 7 bases line up with TRBD1. This CDR3 comprises 18 residues. Germline loops: CDR1 SGHDT, CDR2 YYEEEE. V lost 1 base to trimming and J lost 1 base; unmatched junction nucleotides: 10. Here the CDR3 DNA reads TGTGCCAGCAGCTTGTTTAGGTTTCAGGGGGAGAACACCGGGGAGCTGTTTTTT. Translation gives CASSLFRFQGENTGELFF. Full variable domain (missing parts from reference TRBV5-6 and TRBJ2-2): DAGVTQSPTHLIKTRGQQVTLRCSPKSGHDTVSWYQQALGQGPQFIFQYYEEEERQRGNFPDRFSGHQFPNYSSELNVNALLLGDSALYLCASSLFRFQGENTGELFFGEGSRLTVL.

This clonotype was picked up a small number of times. V and J are TRBV29-1 and TRBJ2-1; unclear D gene. With 6 bases removed from V and 6 bases from J, the gap between germline ends came to 21 bases. This CDR3 region has 15 residues. Germline V gives CDR1 SQVTM, CDR2 ANQGSEA. The CDR3 nucleotides are TGCAGCGTCAAAGAGACCCAAAGCCTGACCAATGAGCAGTTCTTC. Translating it yields CSVKETQSLTNEQFF.

In this sample, this clonotype turned up a few times. The chain employs TRBV27 and TRBJ2-1; TRBD2 is a possible D gene (6 bases). CDR3 length: 16 residues. Looked up from germline, CDR1 is MNHEY and CDR2 is SMNVEV (reference sequence). The V end lost 7 bases, the J end lost 2 bases, and 18 bases lay between the germline ends. The CDR3 sequence is CASTLSSRGTYNEQFF. The CDR3 bases are TGTGCCAGCACCCTCTCGTCTCGGGGGACCTACAATGAGCAGTTCTTC.

This clonotype appeared many times. The chain joins TRBV7-8 to TRBJ2-1; possible D gene TRBD2, 6 bases. This CDR3 is built from 11 residues. Germline-derived CDR1 and CDR2 are SGHVS and FQNEAQ. V gave up 4 bases and J gave up 10 bases, with 8 bases separating them. The CDR3 nucleotides are TGTGCCAGCAGCTCTGGGGGGGAGCAGTTCTTC. Translated: CASSSGGEQFF.

This clonotype has a count of ten or more. The chain carries TRBV7-9 and TRBJ2-1; D is unclear. V was trimmed by 2 bases and J by 5 bases, leaving 10 bases between them. This CDR3 comprises 14 residues. Per germline, CDR1 SEHNR and CDR2 FQNEAQ (reference sequence). The DNA for the CDR3 is TGTGCCAGCAGCTTATCGACCACCAACAATGAGCAGTTCTTC. Amino acid sequence: CASSLSTTNNEQFF.

This clonotype has more than one count but fewer than ten. The chain links TRBV5-5 to TRBJ2-7; the D call may be TRBD1 or TRBD2 (5 bases each). CDR1 is SGHKS, CDR2 YYEKEE, per germline (reference sequence). V was shortened by 2 bases and J by 3 bases, with 12 bases between the two germline ends. The CDR3 sequence is 14 residues long. CDR3 residues: CASSFRWGNYEQYV. In nucleotides, the CDR3 is TGTGCCAGCAGCTTCCGCTGGGGGAACTACGAGCAGTACGTC.

Many counts were recorded for this clonotype. The J gene is TRBJ2-1, the V gene TRBV7-9, with D possibly matching TRBD2 (6 bases). Germline values: CDR1 SEHNR, CDR2 FQNEAQ (reference sequence). V lost 0 bases and J lost 8, with 20 bases in between. The CDR3 is made up of 17 amino acids. This CDR3 reads CASSLAKSAGRRHEQFF. CDR3 bases: TGTGCCAGCAGCTTAGCGAAGTCGGCAGGGAGGCGCCATGAGCAGTTCTTC. Supplemented by reference TRBV7-9 and TRBJ2-1, the full variable domain reads DTGVSQNPRHKITKRGQNVTFRCDPISEHNRLYWYRQTLGQGPEFLTYFQNEAQLEKSRLLSDRFSAERPKGSFSTLEIQRTEQGDSAMYLCASSLAKSAGRRHEQFFGPGTRLTVL.

This clonotype was counted a few times. The gene calls are TRBV29-1 and TRBJ2-5; no definite D call. Deletions cut 7 bases from V and 4 bases from J, with 10 bases between. The germline gives CDR1 SQVTM, CDR2 ANQGSEA. The CDR3 runs to 11 residues. The CDR3 DNA sequence: TGCAGCGGGAACTTTGGAGAGACCCAGTACTTC. The encoded protein is CSGNFGETQYF.

This clonotype was seen more than once but under ten times. The chain is built from TRBV20-1 and TRBJ2-5; TRBD2 agrees at 7 bases. CDR1 and CDR2 from the germline V gene are DFQATT and SNEGSKA (reference sequence). The length of the CDR3 is 14 residues. Trimming took 6 bases from V and 5 from J; bases not matched to a gene: 12. CDR3 nucleotide sequence: TGCAGTGCCCACCGGCGGGAGAGGGGTGAGACCCAGTACTTC. It yields the protein CSAHRRERGETQYF.

This clonotype occurred a few times. The V and J genes are TRBV30 and TRBJ2-2; perhaps TRBD1 as D (6 bases). V was pared by 4 bases and J by 6 bases, with 6 bases between. The CDR3 is made up of 11 amino acids. Germline values: CDR1 GTSNPN, CDR2 SVGIG (reference sequence). CDR3 nucleotides: TGTGCCTGGACAGGGGCCGGGGAGCTGTTTTTT. Translation: CAWTGAGELFF.

This clonotype has ten or more counts. This chain connects TRBV15 to TRBJ2-1, with 9 bases aligning to TRBD1. Unmatched junction bases numbered 4, after V lost 2 bases and J lost 2 bases. Looked up from germline, CDR1 is LNHNV and CDR2 is YYDKDF (reference sequence). The CDR3 is 16 residues long. For the CDR3, the DNA is TGTGCCACCAGCAGAAGAACAGGGGGCGCCTACAATGAGCAGTTCTTC. It codes for CATSRRTGGAYNEQFF.

This chain links TRBV27 with TRBJ2-2, with 7 bases matching TRBD2. The CDR3 loop spans 14 amino acids. Germline CDR1 and CDR2: MNHEY and SMNVEV (reference sequence). J lost 4 bases, V lost 7 bases, and 6 bases had no gene match. CDR3: CASTSGVSTGELFF. DNA for the CDR3: TGTGCCAGCACCAGCGGGGTTTCCACCGGGGAGCTGTTTTTT.

This clonotype was counted at least ten times. The chain uses TRBV20-1 and TRBJ1-5; 7 nucleotides align to TRBD1. With 3 bases clipped from V and 2 bases from J, the junction kept 7 bases outside the gene matches. This CDR3 is 15 amino acids long. CDR1 and CDR2 (germline): DFQATT, SNEGSKA (reference sequence). CDR3 sequence reads: CSASPLTGGNQPQHF. In nucleotides, the CDR3 is TGCAGTGCTAGCCCCTTAACAGGGGGCAATCAGCCCCAGCATTTT.

This clonotype appeared many times. The CDR3 region is CATSDLNDEQFF. As DNA, the CDR3 is TGTGCCACCAGTGACCTTAACGATGAGCAGTTCTTC. V gene TRBV24-1 combines with J gene TRBJ2-1; D gene uncertain. Germline V gives CDR1 KGHDR, CDR2 SFDVKD. The CDR3 covers 12 residues. Trimming left V 4 bases short and J 8 bases short, with 8 bases between.

This clonotype was seen many times. This rearrangement joins TRBV7-2 to TRBJ2-3; maybe TRBD2 (6 bases). CDR3 size: 14 residues. CDR1 SGHTA and CDR2 FQGNSA come from the germline V gene. Trimming shortened V by 5 bases and J by 8 bases, and 17 bases separated the two germline ends. The CDR3 DNA reads as TGTGCCAGCAGCCCCCCAAGGAGGGCCCTTACGCAGTATTTT. It yields the protein CASSPPRRALTQYF.

This clonotype was seen a few times. The chain uses TRBV7-8 and TRBJ2-2; 14 nucleotides agree with TRBD2. The CDR3 consists of 17 residues. V trimming: 5 bases; J trimming: 3 bases; junction bases outside the gene matches: 5. Germline assignment: CDR1 SGHVS and CDR2 FQNEAQ. The CDR3 spells CASSPRLAGGYTGELFF. DNA for the CDR3: TGTGCCAGCAGCCCACGACTAGCGGGAGGGTACACCGGGGAGCTGTTTTTT.